This T cell receptor beta chain was sequenced in a study of identifying expanded T cells in peripheral blood. Findings of the study overall: About 1.2 clones differed between technical replicates, versus about 15 and 19 over time. Across healthy donors, higher total template counts meant significantly greater approximately two-week count variance.

To note about this clone: Its cognate antigen is unknown.

Trimming cost V 3 bases and J 4 bases, with 22 bases left between them. Germline assignment: CDR1 SGHNT and CDR2 YYREEE (reference sequence). The CDR3 contains 17 residues. Here immunoSEQ multiplex PCR was the method, and the copy in TCRdb shows in-frame clones only, minus some. The table records over 100,000 clones, 88% of them present only once. Collection occurred without any documented infections or immune events in donors. The clonotype originates from a person aged 18 to 75 in good health. V is TRBV5-4 and J is TRBJ2-5; D may be TRBD2 (6 bases). The sequenced sample was blood. The CDR3 spells CASSSGGVAVIGETQYF. In DNA form, the CDR3 reads TGTGCCAGCAGCTCTGGTGGAGTAGCGGTGATTGGAGAGACCCAGTACTTC. The entire variable domain, with the rest obtained from reference TRBV5-4 and TRBJ2-5, is as follows: ETGVTQSPTHLIKTRGQQVTLRCSSQSGHNTVSWYQQALGQGPQFIFQYYREEENGRGNFPPRFSGLQFPNYSSELNVNALELDDSALYLCASSSGGVAVIGETQYFGPGTRLLVL.